These 18 T cell receptor beta chains were all obtained from the same sample, sequenced in a study of blood T cell repertoires in COVID-19 (dated by TCRdb to 2020 to 2022). The library was made by the immunoSEQ multiplex PCR assay. Held by TCRdb, this immuneACCESS table contains in-frame sequences only and omits some clones. Under half of the omission traces to an unresolved V gene where checked; the cause of the rest is unknown. The sample has roughly 190,000 clones on record, around 90% of them singletons. The top ten hold approximately 2.4% of the sample. The material sequenced was PBMCs or T cells enriched from blood (not recorded which). These receptors were taken from a woman aged 25 to 39 who had recovered from COVID-19.

This clone has more than one count but fewer than ten. The chain has TRBV29-1 and TRBJ1-1; TRBD1 aligns across 10 bases. From germline, CDR1 is SQVTM and CDR2 ANQGSEA. This CDR3 has 13 amino acids. V was clipped by 4 bases and J by 1 base; unmatched bases: 0. The CDR3 region is CSVGQGANTEAFF. In DNA form, the CDR3 reads TGCAGCGTTGGACAGGGGGCGAACACTGAAGCTTTCTTT.

The chain uses TRBV7-2 and TRBJ1-1, with a tentative D call TRBD1 (5 bases). The CDR3 is 15 amino acids. V shed 5 bases and J shed 2 bases, with 15 bases lying between them. Germline CDR1 is SGHTA and CDR2 is FQGNSA. The CDR3 coding sequence is TGTGCCAGCAGCCATAAACTTGGACACAACACTGAAGCTTTCTTT. As protein: CASSHKLGHNTEAFF.

The genes are TRBV19 and TRBJ2-1; the match to TRBD1 covers 7 bases. CDR1 is LNHDA, CDR2 SQIVND, per germline (reference sequence). V lost 7 bases and J lost 7; bases outside the gene matches: 16. CDR3 size: 16 residues. For the CDR3, the DNA is TGTGCCAGTACCGCGGCCGAGACAGGGAGCCCGAATGAGCAGTTCTTC. Its translation is CASTAAETGSPNEQFF.

CDR3 region: CASTWDRVGYTF. The CDR3 DNA follows: TGTGCCAGCACCTGGGACAGGGTCGGCTACACCTTC. The chain recombines TRBV7-9 with TRBJ1-2; 9 bases fit TRBD1. Looked up from germline, CDR1 is SEHNR and CDR2 is FQNEAQ (reference sequence). CDR3 length: 12 residues. The V gene end was trimmed by 7 bases and the J gene end by 8 bases; junction bases not matched to a gene: 5.

This sequence joins TRBV27 and TRBJ2-7; D might be TRBD2 (7 bases). Germline CDR1 reads MNHEY; CDR2 reads SMNVEV (reference sequence). The CDR3 has 13 amino acids. Trimming took 9 bases from V and 4 from J, leaving 16 bases between them. The CDR3 bases are TGTGCCAGTGGGGGGGCGAATATGTACGAGCAGTACTTC. Translating it yields CASGGANMYEQYF.

The chain recombines TRBV4-3 with TRBJ1-4; D is unclear. Trimming stripped 2 bases from V and 4 bases from J, with 17 bases between. This CDR3 contains 17 residues. Germline V gives CDR1 LGHNA, CDR2 YSLEER. The chain's CDR3 is CASSQQYTEQINEKLFF. DNA of the CDR3: TGCGCCAGCAGCCAACAGTACACGGAACAGATTAATGAAAAACTGTTTTTT.

This chain joins TRBV24-1 and TRBJ1-1, with a possible D match to TRBD1 (5 bases). The CDR3 sequence is 12 residues long. Deletions cut 9 bases from V and 6 bases from J, with 13 bases between. Looked up from germline, CDR1 is KGHDR and CDR2 is SFDVKD. The CDR3 region has the DNA TGTGCCACCGAAAACCGCAGGGCTGAAGCTTTCTTT. This translates into CATENRRAEAFF.

This rearrangement joins TRBV10-2 to TRBJ2-3; 8 bases fit TRBD2. The junction had 5 bases not matched to a gene; V was cut back by 8 bases and J by 1 base. Germline loops: CDR1 WSHSY, CDR2 SAAADI. CDR3 length: 14 residues. The CDR3 DNA sequence: TGCGCCAGCGGACAAGCGGGGGGCACAGATACGCAGTATTTT. Translated, it gives CASGQAGGTDTQYF.

The rearrangement links TRBV7-8 to TRBJ1-1; the D is unclear. The CDR3 has 18 amino acids. Germline V gives CDR1 SGHVS, CDR2 FQNEAQ. Trimming cost V 5 bases and J 0 bases, with 22 bases left between them. The CDR3 reads CASSRDAYMRGLNTEAFF. The CDR3 bases are TGTGCCAGCAGCCGAGACGCTTATATGAGAGGGTTGAACACTGAAGCTTTCTTT.

The V call is TRBV7-2, the J call TRBJ1-1, with D maybe TRBD1 (6 bases). The CDR3 spans 14 residues. V was shortened by 3 bases and J by 4 bases, with 12 bases between the two germline ends. CDR1 and CDR2 from the germline V gene are SGHTA and FQGNSA. The CDR3 here is CASSLQGTATEAFF. The CDR3 DNA reads TGTGCCAGCAGCTTGCAGGGGACGGCCACTGAAGCTTTCTTT.

The chain couples TRBV7-2 to TRBJ1-2; no clear D. Trimming shortened V by 2 bases and J by 4 bases, and 8 bases separated the two germline ends. CDR3 length equals 13 residues. Germline CDR1 SGHTA, CDR2 FQGNSA. The CDR3 reads CASSLLLLYGYTF. CDR3 nucleotide sequence: TGTGCCAGCAGCTTACTTCTCCTCTATGGCTACACCTTC.

The chain has TRBV7-6 and TRBJ2-3; the match to TRBD1 covers 7 bases. The germline V gene encodes CDR1 SGHVS and CDR2 FNYEAQ. CDR3 length equals 16 residues. V dropped 5 bases and J dropped 0; count of bases not matched to a gene: 8. The CDR3 nucleotides are TGTGCCAGCAGCCCCAGACAGGGAACTAGCACAGATACGCAGTATTTT. Its translation is CASSPRQGTSTDTQYF.

This clone occurred a few times. The rearrangement uses TRBV19 and TRBJ1-2; TRBD1 matches at 7 bases. Germline CDR1 LNHDA, CDR2 SQIVND (reference sequence). V trimming: 10 bases; J trimming: 6 bases; junction bases outside the gene matches: 5. The CDR3 contains 11 residues. The chain's CDR3 is CATKRGHGYTF. CDR3 sequence (DNA): TGTGCCACCAAGAGGGGGCATGGCTACACCTTC.

This chain joins TRBV5-8 and TRBJ1-6; D is possibly TRBD1 (6 bases). The V and J ends lost 10 bases and 5 bases respectively, with 16 bases between them. This CDR3 comprises 14 residues. Germline loops: CDR1 SGHTS, CDR2 YDEGEE. This chain's CDR3 is CASQRGAHNSPLHF. CDR3 in DNA: TGTGCCTCTCAGCGGGGGGCACATAATTCACCCCTCCACTTT.

The DNA of the CDR3 is TGCGCCAGCAGATCCGGGACAACCTCCTACGAGCAGTACTTC. Amino acid sequence: CASRSGTTSYEQYF. The rearrangement uses TRBV5-1 and TRBJ2-7; possible D gene TRBD1, 6 bases. This CDR3 is 14 amino acids long. Germline V gene data show CDR1 as SGHRS and CDR2 as YFSETQ. The germline V and J ends were trimmed by 5 bases and 0 bases, with 12 bases remaining between them.

This rearrangement joins TRBV7-9 to TRBJ1-6; D might be TRBD1 (5 bases). Trimming shortened V by 1 base and J by 5 bases, and 9 bases separated the two germline ends. CDR1 and CDR2 from the germline V gene are SEHNR and FQNEAQ (reference sequence). The CDR3 extends over 15 amino acids. The CDR3 reads CASSLDGRDNSPLHF. DNA for the CDR3: TGTGCCAGCAGCTTAGACGGCAGGGATAATTCACCCCTCCACTTT.

V is TRBV7-2 and J is TRBJ2-5, with D perhaps matching TRBD2 (6 bases). Germline assignment: CDR1 SGHTA and CDR2 FQGNSA. The CDR3 is 14 amino acids. The V end lost 1 base, the J end lost 1 base, and 7 bases lay between the germline ends. The CDR3: CASSLGGVQETQYF. The CDR3 DNA sequence: TGTGCCAGCAGCTTAGGGGGGGTCCAAGAGACCCAGTACTTC. The whole variable domain, filled in from reference TRBV7-2 and TRBJ2-5, reads GAGVSQSPSNKVTEKGKDVELRCDPISGHTALYWYRQSLGQGLEFLIYFQGNSAPDKSGLPSDRFSAERTGGSVSTLTIQRTQQEDSAVYLCASSLGGVQETQYFGPGTRLLVL.

This clone was counted a single time. This chain connects TRBV7-9 to TRBJ1-6; no reliable D call. Germline CDR1 SEHNR, CDR2 FQNEAQ (reference sequence). The V end lost 1 base, the J end lost 0 bases, and 7 bases lay between the germline ends. This CDR3 region has 16 residues. CDR3 amino acids: CASSLGESSYNSPLHF. The CDR3 coding sequence is TGTGCCAGCAGCTTAGGGGAGAGCTCCTATAATTCACCCCTCCACTTT.